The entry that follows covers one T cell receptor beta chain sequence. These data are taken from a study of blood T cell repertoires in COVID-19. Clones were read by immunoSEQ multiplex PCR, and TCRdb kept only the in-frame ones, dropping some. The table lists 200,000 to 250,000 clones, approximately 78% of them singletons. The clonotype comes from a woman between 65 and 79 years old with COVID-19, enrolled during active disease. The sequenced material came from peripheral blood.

CDR3 in DNA: TGTGCCAGTAGTATAGATCACGTAGGCGGGAGGGCCTCCTACAATGAGCAGTTCTTC. This sequence encodes CASSIDHVGGRASYNEQFF. The V gene is TRBV19, the J gene TRBJ2-1; 9 bases line up with TRBD2. This CDR3 region has 19 residues. J lost 0 bases, V lost 0 bases, and 9 bases had no gene match. Germline V gene lookup returns CDR1 LNHDA and CDR2 SQIVND (reference sequence).